This T cell receptor beta chain stems from a study of blood T cell repertoires in COVID-19. Study-wide context: Donors in the United States, Italy and Spain gave samples during acute or convalescent COVID-19. Sample material is recorded as cDNA or gDNA derived from T cells, B-cell-depleted T cells, or PBMCs.

Clones were sequenced by immunoSEQ multiplex PCR, and TCRdb holds only the in-frame ones, with some missing. Found here are approximately 280,000 clones, 89% of them singletons; the top ten hold approximately 2%. The specimen sequenced was peripheral blood. The sequence was obtained from a man between 50 and 59 years old with acute or convalescent COVID-19.

The CDR3 spells CASSSDRGWGEAFF. CDR3 DNA: TGTGCCAGCTCTTCCGACAGGGGATGGGGTGAAGCTTTCTTT. J is TRBJ1-1 and V is TRBV19, with 8 bases that match TRBD1. Trimming took 9 bases from V and 7 from J; bases not matched to a gene: 13. The CDR3 totals 14 residues. Germline assignment: CDR1 LNHDA and CDR2 SQIVND (reference sequence). The full variable domain, completed using reference TRBV19 and TRBJ1-1, is DGGITQSPKYLFRKEGQNVTLSCEQNLNHDAMYWYRQDPGQGLRLIYYSQIVNDFQKGDIAEGYSVSREKKESFPLTVTSAQKNPTAFYLCASSSDRGWGEAFFGQGTRLTVV.